These 22 T cell receptor beta chains were all obtained from the same sample, sequenced in a study of OX40 agonist ivuxolimab in advanced cancers. Only in-frame clones appear in the TCRdb table, and some are missing; sequencing was by immunoSEQ multiplex PCR. This sample has about 68,000 clones; 70% to 90% occur once, and the top ten carry approximately 0.68%. Sequenced here: CD4+ or CD8+ T cells sorted from blood, sampled in a trial of the OX40 agonist ivuxolimab. The source of these receptors is an adult with an advanced solid tumor such as melanoma, head and neck, liver or kidney cancer.

V and J are TRBV4-3 and TRBJ1-5, with D hard to call. V lost 2 bases and J lost 7, with 9 bases in between. The V gene's germline CDR1 is LGHNA and CDR2 YSLEER. The CDR3 totals 13 residues. The DNA for the CDR3 is TGCGCCAGCAGCCAAAAGATAACGCAGCCCCAGCATTTT. Translating it yields CASSQKITQPQHF.

This rearrangement joins TRBV5-1 to TRBJ1-4, with unresolved D. Germline CDR1 SGHRS, CDR2 YFSETQ. Trimming took 0 bases from V and 7 from J, leaving 13 bases between them. The CDR3 spans 15 residues. The CDR3 coding sequence is TGCGCCAGCAGCTTGGATGCGGGGAACCTTGAAAAACTGTTTTTT. This gives the protein CASSLDAGNLEKLFF.

The genes are TRBV7-3 and TRBJ2-1; tentatively, D is TRBD1 (7 bases). Germline V gene data show CDR1 as SGHTA and CDR2 as FQGTGA. The CDR3 consists of 14 residues. V lost 3 bases and J lost 8, with 14 bases in between. CDR3 sequence: CASSLVQGGDEQFF. For the CDR3, the DNA is TGTGCCAGCAGCTTGGTTCAGGGGGGTGATGAGCAGTTCTTC.

The chain carries TRBV2 and TRBJ1-2; 9 positions agree with TRBD1. CDR3 size: 13 residues. V gave up 5 bases and J gave up 7 bases; unmatched junction bases: 5. Looked up from germline, CDR1 is SNHLY and CDR2 is FYNNEI. CDR3 residues: CASSPTGGGGYTF. For the CDR3, the DNA is TGTGCCAGCAGTCCAACAGGGGGCGGTGGCTACACCTTC.

V gene TRBV19 combines with J gene TRBJ1-5, with D possibly TRBD1 on 6 matching bases. This CDR3 has 13 amino acids. Germline V gene lookup returns CDR1 LNHDA and CDR2 SQIVND (reference sequence). The germline V and J ends were trimmed by 6 bases and 6 bases, with 12 bases remaining between them. For the CDR3, the DNA is TGTGCCAGTAGACAGGGAACGCGTCAGCCCCAGCATTTT. It codes for CASRQGTRQPQHF.

The rearrangement uses TRBV6-5 and TRBJ2-5, with D unresolved. The CDR3 is made up of 14 amino acids. V was shortened by 0 bases and J by 6 bases, with 11 bases between the two germline ends. Germline V gene lookup returns CDR1 MNHEY and CDR2 SVGAGI. CDR3 sequence: CASSYSWGVKTQYF. CDR3 sequence (DNA): TGTGCCAGCAGTTACTCGTGGGGTGTTAAGACCCAGTACTTC.

The chain is built from TRBV7-8 and TRBJ1-3; D gene ambiguous. The CDR3 has 13 amino acids. The germline gives CDR1 SGHVS, CDR2 FQNEAQ. The ends were cut back, 3 bases at V and 6 bases at J, with 9 bases in the middle. CDR3 sequence reads: CASSFGESNTIYF. CDR3 sequence (DNA): TGTGCCAGCAGCTTCGGGGAGTCAAACACCATATATTTT.

V and J are TRBV2 and TRBJ2-3; 8 bases match TRBD1. Germline-derived CDR1 and CDR2 are SNHLY and FYNNEI. V was pared by 7 bases and J by 5 bases, with 11 bases of the junction left unmatched. This CDR3 spans 15 amino acids. The CDR3 spells CASTLGQAVVDTQYF. For the CDR3, the DNA is TGTGCCAGCACCCTGGGACAGGCGGTAGTAGATACGCAGTATTTT.

This chain links TRBV2 with TRBJ2-3, with TRBD1 as a possible D gene (5 bases). V was trimmed by 2 bases and J by 3 bases, leaving 15 bases between them. There are 16 residues in the CDR3. Germline-derived CDR1 and CDR2 are SNHLY and FYNNEI. The CDR3 loop reads CASSESPTDLTDTQYF. The DNA of the CDR3 is TGTGCCAGCAGTGAATCCCCGACAGACCTTACAGATACGCAGTATTTT.

The J gene is TRBJ2-3, the V gene TRBV4-3, with D hard to call. The CDR3 is 14 amino acids. Trimming took 6 bases from V and 0 from J, leaving 10 bases between them. Germline V gene data show CDR1 as LGHNA and CDR2 as YSLEER. The CDR3 nucleotides are TGCGCCAGCAGACATAATCCTAGCACAGATACGCAGTATTTT. Residues: CASRHNPSTDTQYF.

This chain connects TRBV6-1 to TRBJ2-4; the match to TRBD2 covers 11 bases. Trimming cost V 5 bases and J 6 bases; bases outside gene matches: 3. CDR1 MNHNS and CDR2 SASEGT come from the germline V gene. This CDR3 has 14 residues. The DNA for the CDR3 is TGTGCCAGCAGTCGGGGACTAGCGGTAAACATTCAGTACTTC. Translation gives CASSRGLAVNIQYF.

The chain has TRBV5-1 and TRBJ1-4; the D gene is possibly TRBD1 (6 bases). Germline lookup yields CDR1 SGHRS and CDR2 YFSETQ. The CDR3 totals 13 residues. The V gene lost 5 bases and the J gene lost 3 bases, with 8 bases spanning the gap. CDR3 DNA: TGCGCCAGCAGAGGGGGGGCTAATGAAAAACTGTTTTTT. This codes for CASRGGANEKLFF.

The chain carries TRBV10-3 and TRBJ1-3; D is unresolved. V lost 2 bases to trimming and J lost 4 bases, with 6 bases between them. This CDR3 has 13 residues. Germline assignment: CDR1 ENHRY and CDR2 SYGVKD. CDR3 residues: CAISENPGNTIYF. The CDR3 coding sequence is TGTGCCATCAGTGAGAACCCAGGAAACACCATATATTTT.

This clone was seen a single time. This chain links TRBV18 with TRBJ1-5; 7 bases match TRBD1. Germline trimming cut 1 base from V and 5 bases from J; bases unmatched to any gene: 5. In germline, CDR1 is KGHSH, CDR2 LQKENI. The CDR3 runs to 15 residues. Written as DNA, the CDR3 is TGTGCCAGCTCACCACTCGAGGGGGCACATCAGCCCCAGCATTTT. Its translation is CASSPLEGAHQPQHF. The variable domain in full, completed from reference TRBV18 and TRBJ1-5, reads NAGVMQNPRHLVRRRGQEARLRCSPMKGHSHVYWYRQLPEEGLKFMVYLQKENIIDESGMPKERFSAEFPKEGPSILRIQQVVRGDSAAYFCASSPLEGAHQPQHFGDGTRLSIL.

The rearrangement uses TRBV6-1 and TRBJ1-2, with D possibly matching TRBD1 (6 bases). V was pared by 6 bases and J by 4 bases, with 12 bases between. Germline V lookup: CDR1 MNHNS, CDR2 SASEGT. The CDR3 totals 13 residues. CDR3 amino acids: CASRLQGFYGYTF. CDR3 bases: TGTGCCAGCAGGCTCCAGGGGTTCTATGGCTACACCTTC.

This clone has a handful of counts. The chain links TRBV29-1 to TRBJ1-2, with D perhaps matching TRBD1 (5 bases). The CDR3 has 16 amino acids. The V gene lost 4 bases and the J gene lost 2 bases, with 20 bases spanning the gap. CDR1 and CDR2 (germline): SQVTM, ANQGSEA. The CDR3, as DNA: TGCAGCGTTGCATCCCAACCTGGGGCCTCAAACTATGGCTACACCTTC. Translating gives CSVASQPGASNYGYTF.

The table lists this clone with a few counts. This chain connects TRBV5-6 to TRBJ2-5, with TRBD2 as a possible D gene (6 bases). CDR3 length: 16 amino acids. From germline, CDR1 is SGHDT and CDR2 YYEEEE. The V gene lost 1 base and the J gene lost 1 base, with 14 bases spanning the gap. The CDR3 is CASSLRSGLLQETQYF. CDR3 nucleotides: TGTGCCAGCAGCTTGAGAAGCGGGCTACTCCAAGAGACCCAGTACTTC. The whole variable domain, filled in from reference TRBV5-6 and TRBJ2-5, reads DAGVTQSPTHLIKTRGQQVTLRCSPKSGHDTVSWYQQALGQGPQFIFQYYEEEERQRGNFPDRFSGHQFPNYSSELNVNALLLGDSALYLCASSLRSGLLQETQYFGPGTRLLVL.

The chain is built from TRBV7-3 and TRBJ2-3, with 9 bases lining up with TRBD2. The V gene's germline CDR1 is SGHTA and CDR2 FQGTGA. Trimming took 2 bases from V and 8 from J; bases not matched to a gene: 5. The CDR3 sequence is 14 residues long. CDR3 nucleotide sequence: TGTGCCAGCAGCTTACTAGCGGGGAGTTCTACGCAGTATTTT. Translating gives CASSLLAGSSTQYF.

This clone showed up just a few times. The chain combines TRBV18 with TRBJ2-3; the match to TRBD2 covers 10 bases. After removal of 3 bases from V and 1 base from J, the junction contained 4 bases not matched to a gene. This CDR3 spans 16 amino acids. Germline lookup yields CDR1 KGHSH and CDR2 LQKENI. CDR3 nucleotides: TGTGCCAGCTCACCGAAGCTAGCGGGGGGCACAGATACGCAGTATTTT. As protein: CASSPKLAGGTDTQYF.

The rearrangement links TRBV29-1 to TRBJ2-3; no definite D call. The V end was cut by 7 bases, the J end by 2 bases, with 4 bases between. CDR3 size: 10 residues. The germline V gene has CDR1 SQVTM and CDR2 ANQGSEA. This CDR3 is CSEYTDTQYF. Written as DNA, the CDR3 is TGCAGCGAGTACACAGATACGCAGTATTTT.

The chain is built from TRBV10-3 and TRBJ2-1; perhaps TRBD2 as D (6 bases). The V gene's germline CDR1 is ENHRY and CDR2 SYGVKD. V lost 0 bases, J lost 10 bases, and 13 bases lay in between. The length of the CDR3 is 14 residues. CDR3 residues: CAISESGGSGEQFF. The CDR3 bases are TGTGCCATCAGTGAGTCAGGAGGGTCGGGCGAGCAGTTCTTC.

The genes are TRBV10-3 and TRBJ1-1; 11 positions agree with TRBD1. The CDR3 sequence is 16 residues long. The V segment lost 6 bases and the J segment 0 bases; nucleotides outside the gene matches: 6. Germline V CDR1 and CDR2: ENHRY, SYGVKD. The CDR3 here is CAISYRTGGVNTEAFF. The CDR3 nucleotides read TGTGCCATCAGCTACAGGACAGGGGGCGTGAACACTGAAGCTTTCTTT.